This is a list of T cell receptor beta chains from one sample in a study of Ad26.COV2.S vaccination and SARS-CoV-2 variants. Data came from immunoSEQ multiplex PCR; TCRdb stores just in-frame clones and leaves some out. The data show hundreds of thousands of clones, about 93% seen once. This sample comprised peripheral blood, obtained in a trial of Ad26.COV2.S vaccine versus placebo. These receptors all stem from a person aged 18-60 years who received the Ad26.COV2.S COVID-19 vaccine or a placebo. Each CDR3 is given with its conserved first and last residue. For some rows the clone size is stated as once, few or many, or as a class when expanded; others skip it.

>TRBV5-1|NA|TRBJ2-2
CASSLVGTSNTGELFF
>TRBV2|NA|TRBJ2-6
CASNTAGQTSGANVLTF
>TRBV6-2/TRBV6-3|NA|TRBJ2-3
CASSRGGRTDTQYF
>TRBV29-1|NA|TRBJ2-3
CSVPPGSSTDTQYF
>TRBV5-1|once|TRBJ2-1
CASSVQASVTSGSNEQFF
>TRBV11-2|NA|TRBJ2-2
CASSLQDPSNTGELFF
>TRBV5-1|NA|TRBJ2-1
CASSFRGYNEQFF
>TRBV7-2|NA|TRBJ2-7
CASSSGGGYEQYF
>TRBV28|NA|TRBJ2-1
CASSLSGPLVEQFF
>TRBV5-1|NA|TRBJ2-2
CANSLETSGRTGELFF
>TRBV7-8|NA|TRBJ1-2
CASSLVGNYGYTF
>TRBV10-3|NA|TRBJ2-7
CAISAFNRDTYEQYF
>TRBV4-2|NA|TRBJ2-2
CASSPRSGGELFF
>TRBV4-1|NA|TRBJ1-5
CASSQDQWGQGDNQPQHF
>TRBV21-1|NA|TRBJ1-1
CASSKGGGVCDTEAFF
>TRBV27|NA|TRBJ2-3
CASSFIFRQGATDTQYF
>TRBV7-9|NA|TRBJ1-1
CASSPNRGGNTEAFF
>TRBV9|once|TRBJ1-2
CASSVAQGYGYTF
>TRBV6-5|NA|TRBJ2-1
CASSYSRGSDEQFF
>TRBV20-1|once|TRBJ1-5
CSASPGAGRMVQHF
>TRBV30|NA|TRBJ2-1
CAWRNGAPEWFF
>TRBV9|NA|TRBJ2-2
CASSVDPRGSSFGELFF
>TRBV2|NA|TRBJ2-7
CASSEGQVILYEQYF
>TRBV7-9|NA|TRBJ2-1
CASSYGAGPPSFNYNEQFF
>TRBV5-6|NA|TRBJ1-6
CASSLGQYSPLHF
>TRBV11-2|NA|TRBJ2-2
CASSLGGRNTGELFF
>TRBV28|NA|TRBJ2-2
CANRAGGTGELFF
>TRBV5-1|NA|TRBJ1-2
CASSLRGDGGYTF
>TRBV19|NA|TRBJ2-2
CASRTASTGELFF
>TRBV5-1|once|TRBJ2-7
CASSLGGLSYEQYF
>TRBV5-1|NA|TRBJ1-4
CASSLSERSSNEKLFF
>TRBV21-1|once|TRBJ1-4
CASSKHQDRRNEKLFF
>TRBV9|NA|TRBJ2-1
CASSASLAVYNEQFF
>TRBV9|NA|TRBJ2-1
CASSVGTSGNNEQFF
>TRBV5-1|NA|TRBJ2-6
CASSLDTSSTSGANVLTF
>TRBV6-6|NA|TRBJ2-2
CASSSEQGAVNGELFF
>TRBV2|once|TRBJ2-4
CASSDGLAKNIQYF
>TRBV6-2/TRBV6-3|NA|TRBJ1-5
CASSYFMRDQPQHF
>TRBV30|NA|TRBJ2-7
CAWSDWDRAYEQYF
>TRBV11-2|NA|TRBJ2-3
CASSHSGGGATDTQYF
>TRBV10-2|NA|TRBJ2-7
CASTPGAGGPVEQYF
>TRBV4-3|NA|TRBJ1-4
CASSPVGLGEKLFF
>TRBV12-3/TRBV12-4|once|TRBJ1-2
CASSTGTAIGYTF
>TRBV5-5|NA|TRBJ2-1
CASSLFASGSSYNEQFF
>TRBV6-5|NA|TRBJ2-7
CASTASGSSYEQYF
>TRBV28|NA|TRBJ1-2
CASSRPGAGGYTF
>TRBV2|once|TRBJ1-2
CASSERYRDGYTF
>TRBV7-9|NA|TRBJ2-2
CASSSGLAGGPNTGELFF
>TRBV25-1|NA|TRBJ1-4
CASSDRGLIEKLFF
>TRBV14|few|TRBJ2-7
CASSPGTTYEQYF
>TRBV6-2/TRBV6-3|NA|TRBJ2-5
CASSYTFGTEKETQYF
>TRBV6-6|NA|TRBJ2-1
CASIGQDYKEQFF
>TRBV28|NA|TRBJ1-2
CASRPGTPDYGYTF
>TRBV30|NA|TRBJ2-2
CAWSSEVPSGELFF